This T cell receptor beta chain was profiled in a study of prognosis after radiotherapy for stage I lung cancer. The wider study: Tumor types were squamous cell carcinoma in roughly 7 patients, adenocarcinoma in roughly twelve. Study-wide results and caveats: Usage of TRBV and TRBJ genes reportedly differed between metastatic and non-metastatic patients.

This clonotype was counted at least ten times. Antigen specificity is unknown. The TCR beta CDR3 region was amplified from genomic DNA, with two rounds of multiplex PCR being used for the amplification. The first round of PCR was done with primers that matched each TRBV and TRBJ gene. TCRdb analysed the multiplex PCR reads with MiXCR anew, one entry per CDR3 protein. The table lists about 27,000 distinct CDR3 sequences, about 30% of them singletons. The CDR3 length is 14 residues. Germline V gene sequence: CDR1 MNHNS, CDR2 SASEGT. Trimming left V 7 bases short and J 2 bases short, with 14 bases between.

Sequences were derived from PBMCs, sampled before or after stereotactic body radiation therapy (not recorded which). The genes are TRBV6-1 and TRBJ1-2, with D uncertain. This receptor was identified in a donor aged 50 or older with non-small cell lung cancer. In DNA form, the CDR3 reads TGTGCCAGCATCAAAGGGAGCTTGAACTATGGCTACACCTTC. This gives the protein CASIKGSLNYGYTF.